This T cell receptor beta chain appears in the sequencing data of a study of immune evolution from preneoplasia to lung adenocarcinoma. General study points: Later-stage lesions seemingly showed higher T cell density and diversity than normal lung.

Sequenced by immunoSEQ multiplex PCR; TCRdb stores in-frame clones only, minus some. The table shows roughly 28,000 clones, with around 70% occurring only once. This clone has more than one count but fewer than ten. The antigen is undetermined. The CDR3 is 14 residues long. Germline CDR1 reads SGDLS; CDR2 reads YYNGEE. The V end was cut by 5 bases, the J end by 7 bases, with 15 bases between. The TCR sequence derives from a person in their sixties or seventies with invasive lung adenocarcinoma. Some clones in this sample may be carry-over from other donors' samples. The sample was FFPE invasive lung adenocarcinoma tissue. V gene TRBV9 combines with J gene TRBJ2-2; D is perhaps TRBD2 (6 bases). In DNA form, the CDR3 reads TGTGCCAGCAGGGGGACTGGACGAGGCGGGGAGCTGTTTTTT. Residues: CASRGTGRGGELFF.